The 8 T cell receptor beta chains below were found in one sample sequenced in a study of blood T cells in healthy people across ages. Next came a second PCR, run for about 6 to 11 cycles, which used a sample-barcoded 5' primer along with a J-beta primer mix. TCRdb analysed the 5' RACE reads with MiXCR anew, one entry per CDR3 protein. The sample has around 780,000 distinct CDR3 sequences, about 26% seen once. The sample was also reused in another study, on T cells of mothers and their children.

The sequenced material came from blood. Every receptor here comes from a boy younger than 18 in good health.

V and J are TRBV6-5 and TRBJ1-4; tentative D call: TRBD1 (6 bases). The V gene lost 4 bases and the J gene lost 8 bases, with 20 bases spanning the gap. The CDR3 length is 16 residues. The germline gives CDR1 MNHEY, CDR2 SVGAGI. CDR3 residues: CASSSPQRGGIEKLFF. In DNA, the CDR3 is TGTGCCAGCAGTTCCCCCCAGAGAGGGGGAATAGAAAAACTGTTTTTT.

Of note for this clonotype: A junction boundary mismatches the germline segment, possibly from a read error. The chain carries TRBV5-1 and TRBJ2-7; TRBD2 matches 12 bases. CDR3 length: 17 residues. Germline V CDR1 and CDR2: SGHRS, YFSETQ. The CDR3 region is CACSLLTSGGFSYEQYF. The CDR3, as DNA: TGCGCCTGCAGCCTACTGACTAGCGGGGGATTCTCCTACGAGCAGTACTTC.

V is TRBV4-1 and J is TRBJ2-5; perhaps TRBD1 as D (6 bases). The CDR3 is made up of 16 amino acids. The V end lost 4 bases, the J end lost 2 bases, and 17 bases lay between the germline ends. Germline-derived CDR1 and CDR2 are MGHRA and YSYEKL. CDR3 amino acids: CASSLRTTGGQETQYF. CDR3 nucleotide sequence: TGCGCCAGCAGCCTTCGGACGACAGGTGGACAAGAGACCCAGTACTTC.

The table lists this clonotype with a few counts. The chain joins TRBV5-1 to TRBJ2-7; D uncertain. Trimming removed 3 bases at V and 4 bases at J, with 17 bases between. CDR1 and CDR2 from the germline V gene are SGHRS and YFSETQ. This CDR3 contains 15 residues. CDR3 nucleotides: TGCGCCAGCAGCTGGTTGGGCGGAGAACTTTACGAGCAGTACTTC. The encoded protein is CASSWLGGELYEQYF. The entire variable domain, with the rest obtained from reference TRBV5-1 and TRBJ2-7, is as follows: KAGVTQTPRYLIKTRGQQVTLSCSPISGHRSVSWYQQTPGQGLQFLFEYFSETQRNKGNFPGRFSGRQFSNSRSEMNVSTLELGDSALYLCASSWLGGELYEQYFGPGTRLTVT.

This sequence joins TRBV24-1 and TRBJ2-1; D remains ambiguous. V was trimmed by 7 bases and J by 0 bases, leaving 6 bases between them. The length of the CDR3 is 13 residues. Germline V lookup: CDR1 KGHDR, CDR2 SFDVKD. In DNA form, the CDR3 reads TGTGCCACCAGCCGGAGCTCCTACAATGAGCAGTTCTTC. Translating it yields CATSRSSYNEQFF.

The V and J genes are TRBV7-7 and TRBJ2-1; D not certain. This CDR3 has 15 residues. Germline assignment: CDR1 SSHAT and CDR2 FNYEAQ (reference sequence). V shed 5 bases and J shed 0 bases, with 11 bases lying between them. CDR3 residues: CASSRSVSSYNEQFF. In nucleotides, the CDR3 is TGTGCCAGCAGCCGGAGTGTCAGCTCCTACAATGAGCAGTTCTTC.

This clonotype occurred a few times. The CDR3 is CASSMTGVGSPLHF. The CDR3, as DNA: TGTGCCAGCAGCATGACAGGGGTTGGTTCACCCCTCCACTTT. The chain employs TRBV7-3 and TRBJ1-6; 8 nucleotides align to TRBD1. The CDR3 spans 14 residues. The trim removed 5 bases at V and 9 bases at J, leaving 6 bases unmatched. CDR1 and CDR2 (germline): SGHTA, FQGTGA. Based on the CDR3 plus reference TRBV7-3 and TRBJ1-6, the full variable domain is GAGVSQTPSNKVTEKGKYVELRCDPISGHTALYWYRQSLGQGPEFLIYFQGTGAADDSGLPNDRFFAVRPEGSVSTLKIQRTERGDSAVYLCASSMTGVGSPLHFGNGTRLTVT.

This clonotype has more than one count but fewer than ten. V gene TRBV3-1 combines with J gene TRBJ1-2; 7 bases line up with TRBD1. Trimming took 5 bases from V and 8 from J; bases not matched to a gene: 8. The CDR3 runs 13 residues. Per germline, CDR1 LGHDT and CDR2 YNNKEL (reference sequence). Here the CDR3 DNA reads TGTGCCAGCAGCTACGACAGGGCGGGGGGCTACACCTTC. Protein: CASSYDRAGGYTF.